These 9 T cell receptor beta chains originate from one sample sequenced in a study of blood T cell repertoires in COVID-19. Here immunoSEQ multiplex PCR was the method, and the copy in TCRdb shows in-frame clones only, minus some. Here the sample spans tens of thousands of clones, about four fifths being singletons. Sequencing used peripheral blood. The receptors originated from an older man with acute or convalescent COVID-19.

This chain links TRBV18 with TRBJ2-2, with 8 bases matching TRBD1. V trimming: 1 base; J trimming: 7 bases; junction bases outside the gene matches: 11. CDR1 is KGHSH and CDR2 is LQKENI in the germline V gene. The CDR3 loop spans 17 amino acids. CDR3 loop: CASSPRLSQGASGELFF. CDR3 nucleotides: TGTGCCAGCTCACCACGATTAAGCCAGGGGGCCAGCGGGGAGCTGTTTTTT.

The chain links TRBV19 to TRBJ2-3, with 8 bases lining up with TRBD2. The CDR3 has 16 amino acids. The V gene's germline CDR1 is LNHDA and CDR2 SQIVND (reference sequence). The V segment lost 6 bases and the J segment 0 bases; nucleotides outside the gene matches: 8. The CDR3 reads CASSQAGAKSTDTQYF. Written as DNA, the CDR3 is TGTGCCAGTAGCCAAGCGGGAGCAAAAAGCACAGATACGCAGTATTTT. The variable domain in full, completed from reference TRBV19 and TRBJ2-3, reads DGGITQSPKYLFRKEGQNVTLSCEQNLNHDAMYWYRQDPGQGLRLIYYSQIVNDFQKGDIAEGYSVSREKKESFPLTVTSAQKNPTAFYLCASSQAGAKSTDTQYFGPGTRLTVL.

The rearrangement uses TRBV30 and TRBJ1-2; possibly TRBD1 for D (5 bases). V shed 2 bases and J shed 8 bases, with 18 bases lying between them. Germline CDR1 is GTSNPN and CDR2 is SVGIG (reference sequence). The CDR3 is made up of 14 amino acids. CDR3 coding DNA: TGTGCCTGGAGTAGAATTGGCCCCGGGGGAGGCTACACCTTC. Amino acid sequence: CAWSRIGPGGGYTF.

This chain uses TRBV7-9 with TRBJ1-2, with TRBD1 identical over 7 bases. J lost 8 bases, V lost 5 bases, and 11 bases had no gene match. Per germline, CDR1 SEHNR and CDR2 FQNEAQ (reference sequence). The CDR3 is made up of 14 amino acids. The CDR3 nucleotides read TGTGCCAGCAGCACACGACAGGGTGGGAGCGGCTACACCTTC. Protein: CASSTRQGGSGYTF.

This chain links TRBV27 with TRBJ2-7; 8 positions match TRBD2. The CDR3 is 16 residues long. Germline V gene data show CDR1 as MNHEY and CDR2 as SMNVEV (reference sequence). J lost 2 bases, V lost 3 bases, and 9 bases had no gene match. In DNA form, the CDR3 reads TGTGCCAGCAGTTTCCGGGGGGGGAGTCGGGCCTACGAGCAGTACTTC. It yields the protein CASSFRGGSRAYEQYF.

CDR3 amino acids: CSALTVSGQYEQYF. DNA for the CDR3: TGCAGCGCCCTGACGGTGTCAGGGCAGTACGAGCAGTACTTC. This sequence joins TRBV29-1 and TRBJ2-7; TRBD1 might be the D (5 bases). V was cut by 7 bases and J by 4 bases, with 20 bases left in between. This CDR3 spans 14 amino acids. Germline CDR1 reads SQVTM; CDR2 reads ANQGSEA.

The gene calls are TRBV24-1 and TRBJ2-1; no clear D gene. Germline V gene sequence: CDR1 KGHDR, CDR2 SFDVKD. V was trimmed by 2 bases and J by 0 bases, leaving 13 bases between them. The CDR3 sequence is 17 residues long. CDR3 sequence: CATSDSKQLFSYNEQFF. CDR3 sequence (DNA): TGTGCCACCAGTGATTCAAAACAGCTATTCTCCTACAATGAGCAGTTCTTC.

This chain connects TRBV25-1 to TRBJ2-7, with a tentative D call TRBD2 (5 bases). This CDR3 is built from 13 residues. Germline CDR1 is MGHDK and CDR2 is SYGVNS. Trimming pared 6 bases from V and 4 bases from J, leaving 13 bases between. CDR3 sequence: CASSGLRGYEQYF. DNA for the CDR3: TGTGCCAGCAGCGGACTTCGGGGTTACGAGCAGTACTTC.

In its sample, this clone was seen once. J is TRBJ2-1 and V is TRBV7-2; 7 positions match TRBD2. The germline CDR1 and CDR2 sequences are SGHTA and FQGNSA. The CDR3 is 15 residues long. The trim removed 5 bases at V and 6 bases at J, leaving 10 bases unmatched. As DNA, the CDR3 is TGTGCCAGCAGCCCGCAGACTAGCCGGGTCAATGAGCAGTTCTTC. Residues: CASSPQTSRVNEQFF.